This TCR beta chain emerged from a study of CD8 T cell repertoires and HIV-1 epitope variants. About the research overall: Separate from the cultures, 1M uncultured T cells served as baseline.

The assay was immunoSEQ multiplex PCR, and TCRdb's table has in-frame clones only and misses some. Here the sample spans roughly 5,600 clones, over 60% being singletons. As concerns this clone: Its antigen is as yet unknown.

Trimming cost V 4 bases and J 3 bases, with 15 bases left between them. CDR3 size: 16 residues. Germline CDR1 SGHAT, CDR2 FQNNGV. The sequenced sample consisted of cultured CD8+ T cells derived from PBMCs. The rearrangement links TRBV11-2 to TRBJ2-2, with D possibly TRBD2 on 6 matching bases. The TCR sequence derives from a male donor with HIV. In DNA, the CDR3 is TGTGCCAGCAGCTCGGGACTCCGATTATACACCGGGGAGCTGTTTTTT. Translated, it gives CASSSGLRLYTGELFF.